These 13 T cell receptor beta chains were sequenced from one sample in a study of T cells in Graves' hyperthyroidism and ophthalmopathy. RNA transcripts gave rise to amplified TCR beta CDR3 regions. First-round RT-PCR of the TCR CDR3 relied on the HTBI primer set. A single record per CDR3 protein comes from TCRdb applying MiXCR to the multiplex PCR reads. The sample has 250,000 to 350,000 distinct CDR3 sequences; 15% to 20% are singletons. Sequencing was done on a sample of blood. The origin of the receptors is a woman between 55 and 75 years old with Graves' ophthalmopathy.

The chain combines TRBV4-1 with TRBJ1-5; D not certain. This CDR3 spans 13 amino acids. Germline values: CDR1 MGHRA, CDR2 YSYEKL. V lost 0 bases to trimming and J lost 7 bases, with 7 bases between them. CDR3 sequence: CASSQEVRQPQHF. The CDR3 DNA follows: TGCGCCAGCAGCCAAGAGGTGAGGCAGCCCCAGCATTTT.

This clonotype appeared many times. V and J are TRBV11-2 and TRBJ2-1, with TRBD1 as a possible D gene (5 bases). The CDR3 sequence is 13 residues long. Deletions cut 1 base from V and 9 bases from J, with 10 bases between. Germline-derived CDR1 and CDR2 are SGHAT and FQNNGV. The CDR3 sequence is CASSLGLGAEQFF. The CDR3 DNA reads TGTGCCAGCAGCTTAGGGTTAGGGGCTGAGCAGTTCTTC.

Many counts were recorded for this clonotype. CDR3 region: CASTKDVVAKNIQYF. The CDR3 DNA follows: TGTGCCAGCACCAAGGACGTCGTAGCCAAAAACATTCAGTACTTC. This chain links TRBV2 with TRBJ2-4; no firm D call. Trimming took 7 bases from V and 0 from J, leaving 13 bases between them. Germline V gives CDR1 SNHLY, CDR2 FYNNEI. This CDR3 has 15 residues.

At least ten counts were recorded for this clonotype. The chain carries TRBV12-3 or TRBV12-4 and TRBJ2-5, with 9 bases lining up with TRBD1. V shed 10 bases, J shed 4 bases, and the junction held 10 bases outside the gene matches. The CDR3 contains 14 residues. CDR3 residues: CATQVGQGIETQYF. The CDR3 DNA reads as TGTGCCACCCAGGTGGGACAGGGAATAGAGACCCAGTACTTC.

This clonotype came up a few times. As DNA, the CDR3 is TGCGCCAGCAGCTCGGACGGCTACAATGAGCAGTTCTTC. It translates to CASSSDGYNEQFF. The V call is TRBV5-1, the J call TRBJ2-1; unclear D gene. Trimming stripped 3 bases from V and 3 bases from J, with 7 bases between. The CDR3 runs to 13 residues. Germline V gene data show CDR1 as SGHRS and CDR2 as YFSETQ.

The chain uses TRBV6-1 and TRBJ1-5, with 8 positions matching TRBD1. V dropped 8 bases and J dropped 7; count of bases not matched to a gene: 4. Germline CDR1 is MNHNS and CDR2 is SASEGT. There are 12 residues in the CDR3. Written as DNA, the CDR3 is TGTGCCAGCCGGACAGGGATGCAGCCCCAGCATTTT. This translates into CASRTGMQPQHF.

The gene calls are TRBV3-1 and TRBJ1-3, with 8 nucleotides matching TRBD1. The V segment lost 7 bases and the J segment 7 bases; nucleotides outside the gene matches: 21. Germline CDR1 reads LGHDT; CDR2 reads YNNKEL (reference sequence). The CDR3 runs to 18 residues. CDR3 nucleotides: TGTGCCAGCATCCCAACCGGGGACAGGCCACCCAGTTGGAACACCATATATTTT. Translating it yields CASIPTGDRPPSWNTIYF.

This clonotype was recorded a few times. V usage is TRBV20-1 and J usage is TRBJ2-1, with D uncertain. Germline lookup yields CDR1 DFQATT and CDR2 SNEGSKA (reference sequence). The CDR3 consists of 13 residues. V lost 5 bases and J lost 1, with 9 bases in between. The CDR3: CSAEGQSYNEQFF. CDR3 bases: TGCAGTGCTGAAGGGCAATCCTACAATGAGCAGTTCTTC.

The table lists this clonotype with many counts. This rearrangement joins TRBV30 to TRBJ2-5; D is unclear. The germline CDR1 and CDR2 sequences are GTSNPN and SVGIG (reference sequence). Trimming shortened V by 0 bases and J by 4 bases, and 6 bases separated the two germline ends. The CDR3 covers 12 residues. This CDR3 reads CAWSVDGETQYF. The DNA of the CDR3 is TGTGCCTGGAGTGTGGACGGAGAGACCCAGTACTTC.

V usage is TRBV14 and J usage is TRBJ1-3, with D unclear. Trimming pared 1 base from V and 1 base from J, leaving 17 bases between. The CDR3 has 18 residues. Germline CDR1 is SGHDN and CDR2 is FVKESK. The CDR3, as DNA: TGTGCCAGCAGCCAAGGCCCTCGTATAGGGATATCTGGAAACACCATATATTTT. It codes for CASSQGPRIGISGNTIYF.

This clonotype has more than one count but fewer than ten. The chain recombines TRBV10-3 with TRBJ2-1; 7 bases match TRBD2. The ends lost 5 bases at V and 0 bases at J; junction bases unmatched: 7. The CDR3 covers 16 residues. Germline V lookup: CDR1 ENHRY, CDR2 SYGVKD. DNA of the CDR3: TGTGCCATCAGTAACGGGGAGGGAAGCTCCTACAATGAGCAGTTCTTC. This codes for CAISNGEGSSYNEQFF.

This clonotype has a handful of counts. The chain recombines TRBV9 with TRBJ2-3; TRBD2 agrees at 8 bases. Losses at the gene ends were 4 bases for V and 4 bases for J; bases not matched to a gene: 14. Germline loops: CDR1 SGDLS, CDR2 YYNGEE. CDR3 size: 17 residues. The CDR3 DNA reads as TGTGCCAGCAGCTTGGTCGGGTTCTTCGGGAGGGCAGATACGCAGTATTTT. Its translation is CASSLVGFFGRADTQYF.

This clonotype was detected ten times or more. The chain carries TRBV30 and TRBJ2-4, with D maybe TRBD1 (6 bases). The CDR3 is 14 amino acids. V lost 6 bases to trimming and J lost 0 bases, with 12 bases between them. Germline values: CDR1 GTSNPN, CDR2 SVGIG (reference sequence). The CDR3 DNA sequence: TGTGCCTGTGAGGGGGATGAAGCCAAAAACATTCAGTACTTC. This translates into CACEGDEAKNIQYF.